These 30 T cell receptor beta chains came from one sample sequenced in a study of blood T cell repertoires in COVID-19. Repertoires were generated with immunoSEQ multiplex PCR, while TCRdb's copy carries only in-frame clones and drops some. The sample consists of about 250,000 clones, roughly nine tenths of them appearing once. Sequenced sample: peripheral blood. The receptor source for this set is a man aged 18 to 29 with active or convalescent COVID-19.

This chain's CDR3 is CASTLKGGDLYEQYF. CDR3 DNA sequence: TGTGCCAGCACCCTGAAGGGGGGGGACCTGTACGAGCAGTACTTC. The chain links TRBV6-5 to TRBJ2-7; perhaps TRBD2 as D (7 bases). The CDR3 has 15 amino acids. Germline CDR1 MNHEY, CDR2 SVGAGI. Trimming removed 7 bases from V and 4 bases from J, with 20 bases in between.

The table lists this clone with a few counts. The V and J genes are TRBV20-1 and TRBJ1-2, with D possibly matching TRBD1 (6 bases). Trimming stripped 3 bases from V and 8 bases from J, with 19 bases between. Per germline, CDR1 DFQATT and CDR2 SNEGSKA (reference sequence). CDR3 length: 14 amino acids. The CDR3: CSASSLRGMGGYTF. As DNA, the CDR3 is TGCAGTGCTAGTTCCCTCAGGGGAATGGGAGGCTACACCTTC.

The chain couples TRBV7-2 to TRBJ2-7; 7 nucleotides align to TRBD1. Germline V gene sequence: CDR1 SGHTA, CDR2 FQGNSA. J lost 3 bases, V lost 6 bases, and 5 bases had no gene match. The CDR3 consists of 13 residues. The chain's CDR3 is CASSNNRGYEQYF. Written as DNA, the CDR3 is TGTGCCAGCAGTAATAACAGGGGCTACGAGCAGTACTTC.

V and J are TRBV28 and TRBJ1-2; 7 bases match TRBD1. J lost 4 bases, V lost 5 bases, and 10 bases had no gene match. Per germline, CDR1 MDHEN and CDR2 SYDVKM. The CDR3 has 15 amino acids. CDR3 sequence (DNA): TGTGCCAGCAGTCCCGGTGACAGGGCCAGCTATGGCTACACCTTC. Translation gives CASSPGDRASYGYTF.

V usage is TRBV6-5 and J usage is TRBJ1-1, with 7 bases aligning to TRBD1. The germline gives CDR1 MNHEY, CDR2 SVGAGI. V shed 2 bases and J 3 bases; nucleotides not matched to a gene: 3. The length of the CDR3 is 14 residues. The CDR3 is CASSYPGTDTEAFF. The CDR3 region has the DNA TGTGCCAGCAGTTACCCGGGGACAGACACTGAAGCTTTCTTT.

In its sample, this clone was seen a few times. V and J are TRBV10-3 and TRBJ1-1; 8 positions match TRBD1. This CDR3 contains 14 residues. Losses at the gene ends were 2 bases for V and 4 bases for J; bases not matched to a gene: 3. Germline values: CDR1 ENHRY, CDR2 SYGVKD. CDR3 in DNA: TGTGCCATCAGTGAGGTACAGGGGGGCACTGAAGCTTTCTTT. As protein: CAISEVQGGTEAFF.

The chain uses TRBV7-9 and TRBJ2-1; 11 positions match TRBD2. Germline-derived CDR1 and CDR2 are SEHNR and FQNEAQ (reference sequence). Trimming cost V 5 bases and J 5 bases; bases outside gene matches: 8. The CDR3 is 16 amino acids. The CDR3 DNA is TGTGCCAGCAGCATCCCCCGACTAGCGGGGAACAATGAGCAGTTCTTC. Protein: CASSIPRLAGNNEQFF.

The chain carries TRBV6-5 and TRBJ1-1; 8 positions agree with TRBD1. This CDR3 contains 13 residues. J lost 5 bases, V lost 6 bases, and 5 bases had no gene match. Per germline, CDR1 MNHEY and CDR2 SVGAGI. DNA of the CDR3: TGTGCCAGCAGCCAGGGGGCAGGGACTGAAGCTTTCTTT. Amino acids: CASSQGAGTEAFF.

The chain is built from TRBV7-2 and TRBJ2-7; no firm D call. Germline assignment: CDR1 SGHTA and CDR2 FQGNSA. V gave up 1 base and J gave up 4 bases, with 11 bases separating them. This CDR3 has 14 residues. CDR3 amino acids: CASSLDYRGYEQYF. CDR3 DNA: TGTGCCAGCAGCTTAGATTACCGCGGTTACGAGCAGTACTTC.

The V call is TRBV11-2, the J call TRBJ1-3, with unresolved D. Trimming cost V 0 bases and J 3 bases, with 6 bases left between them. The germline V gene has CDR1 SGHAT and CDR2 FQNNGV. This CDR3 has 14 amino acids. Here the CDR3 reads CASSLDSFGNTIYF. The CDR3 bases are TGTGCCAGCAGCTTAGACAGTTTTGGAAACACCATATATTTT.

The chain recombines TRBV27 with TRBJ2-7; TRBD1 matches at 8 bases. Trimming removed 3 bases from V and 4 bases from J; junction bases left unmatched: 11. CDR3 length: 16 residues. Germline-derived CDR1 and CDR2 are MNHEY and SMNVEV (reference sequence). As DNA, the CDR3 is TGTGCCAGCAGTTTTTCAGGGGGCGAAACTTCTTACGAGCAGTACTTC. Its translation is CASSFSGGETSYEQYF.

The chain combines TRBV7-2 with TRBJ2-4; maybe TRBD1 (6 bases). Trimming removed 4 bases from V and 2 bases from J, with 18 bases in between. Germline V lookup: CDR1 SGHTA, CDR2 FQGNSA. There are 17 residues in the CDR3. CDR3 sequence: CASSSIRLDSSKNIQYF. CDR3 bases: TGTGCCAGCAGCTCGATACGATTGGACAGTTCCAAAAACATTCAGTACTTC.

The V gene is TRBV5-3, the J gene TRBJ1-5, with D perhaps TRBD1 (5 bases). TRBV5-3 is treated as an ORF (open reading frame) with a function not yet certain. The CDR3 has 19 residues. Trimming took off 0 bases at V and 0 bases at J, with 19 bases between the two ends. DNA of the CDR3: TGTGCCAGAAGCTTGGCGGTGGAACAGGACGAATATAGCAATCAGCCCCAGCATTTT. It yields the protein CARSLAVEQDEYSNQPQHF.

This rearrangement joins TRBV11-3 to TRBJ2-5; D possibly corresponds to TRBD2 (6 bases). With 5 bases removed from V and 2 bases from J, the gap between germline ends came to 15 bases. CDR1 is SGHNT and CDR2 is YENEEA in the germline V gene. The CDR3 runs 15 residues. CDR3 bases: TGTGCCAGCAGCCCCGGGGGACGGGGGCAAGAGACCCAGTACTTC. Its protein is CASSPGGRGQETQYF. Drawing the rest from reference TRBV11-3 and TRBJ2-5, the complete variable domain is EAGVVQSPRYKIIEKKQPVAFWCNPISGHNTLYWYLQNLGQGPELLIRYENEEAVDDSQLPKDRFSAERLKGVDSTLKIQPAELGDSAVYLCASSPGGRGQETQYFGPGTRLLVL.

This sequence joins TRBV5-4 and TRBJ2-1; D possibly corresponds to TRBD2 (6 bases). The CDR3 has 14 residues. V shed 4 bases and J shed 2 bases, with 10 bases lying between them. Germline CDR1 is SGHNT and CDR2 is YYREEE (reference sequence). The CDR3 loop reads CASSRDSTYNEQFF. The CDR3 DNA is TGTGCCAGCAGCCGGGACTCGACCTACAATGAGCAGTTCTTC.

V usage is TRBV6-2 or TRBV6-3 and J usage is TRBJ2-7; TRBD2 matches at 9 bases. This CDR3 is 13 amino acids long. V was clipped by 3 bases and J by 6 bases; unmatched bases: 3. Germline loops: CDR1 MNHEY, CDR2 SVGEGT. CDR3 nucleotides: TGTGCCAGCAGTTATGCTAGCGGGACCGAGCAGTACTTC. Residues: CASSYASGTEQYF.

This clone was counted at least ten times. V and J are TRBV20-1 and TRBJ2-5; no clear D gene. The germline CDR1 and CDR2 sequences are DFQATT and SNEGSKA (reference sequence). Trimming left V 6 bases short and J 5 bases short, with 10 bases between. CDR3 length: 11 amino acids. CDR3 loop: CSAAGAETQYF. The CDR3 nucleotides read TGCAGTGCGGCCGGAGCCGAGACCCAGTACTTC.

The chain links TRBV11-1 to TRBJ1-5, with TRBD1 as a possible D gene (5 bases). Trimming cost V 5 bases and J 6 bases, with 11 bases left between them. Germline V gene lookup returns CDR1 SGHAT and CDR2 FQDESV (reference sequence). The CDR3 is made up of 13 amino acids. The CDR3 reads CASSEQVTQPQHF. Written as DNA, the CDR3 is TGTGCCAGCAGCGAACAGGTGACTCAGCCCCAGCATTTT.

The V and J genes are TRBV12-3 or TRBV12-4 and TRBJ1-2; D is possibly TRBD1 (6 bases). The CDR3 runs 13 residues. V was cut by 5 bases and J by 4 bases, with 11 bases left in between. The CDR3 nucleotides are TGTGCCAGCAGTCCGACGACAGGCTATGGCTACACCTTC. This codes for CASSPTTGYGYTF.

The rearrangement links TRBV4-3 to TRBJ2-1, with TRBD2 matching 14 bases. CDR1 is LGHNA, CDR2 YSLEER, per germline. The CDR3 is 17 amino acids. J was trimmed by 9 bases and V by 0 bases; bases with no gene match: 7. CDR3: CASSQEPGLAGASEQFF. In nucleotides, the CDR3 is TGCGCCAGCAGCCAAGAGCCGGGACTAGCGGGAGCTAGTGAGCAGTTCTTC.

The chain carries TRBV5-4 and TRBJ2-7, with 8 positions matching TRBD2. Per the germline V gene, CDR1 is SGHNT and CDR2 is YYREEE (reference sequence). V was pared by 0 bases and J by 3 bases, with 5 bases of the junction left unmatched. The CDR3 loop spans 15 amino acids. The CDR3 loop is CASSLGLAGIYEQYF. The CDR3 bases are TGTGCCAGCAGCTTGGGGTTAGCGGGGATCTACGAGCAGTACTTC.

The J gene is TRBJ2-5, the V gene TRBV7-2; unclear D gene. Germline CDR1 and CDR2: SGHTA and FQGNSA. The CDR3 loop spans 13 amino acids. With 3 bases removed from V and 2 bases from J, the gap between germline ends came to 7 bases. The CDR3 is CASSFGQQETQYF. CDR3 DNA sequence: TGTGCCAGCAGCTTTGGGCAGCAAGAGACCCAGTACTTC.

The chain employs TRBV7-9 and TRBJ1-3, with 7 bases fitting TRBD1. Germline assignment: CDR1 SEHNR and CDR2 FQNEAQ (reference sequence). The V segment lost 6 bases and the J segment 0 bases; nucleotides outside the gene matches: 11. The CDR3 contains 17 residues. CDR3 residues: CASSPRQGPRSGNTIYF. The CDR3, as DNA: TGTGCCAGCAGTCCGCGACAGGGTCCCCGCTCTGGAAACACCATATATTTT.

This clone came up once. The chain is built from TRBV28 and TRBJ1-1; 7 nucleotides match TRBD1. After removal of 6 bases from V and 4 bases from J, the junction contained 5 bases not matched to a gene. CDR1 is MDHEN and CDR2 is SYDVKM in the germline V gene. The CDR3 loop spans 13 amino acids. The CDR3 spells CASSPDRATEAFF. Here the CDR3 DNA reads TGTGCCAGCAGCCCCGACAGGGCCACTGAAGCTTTCTTT. Full variable domain (remainder filled in from reference TRBV28 and TRBJ1-1): DVKVTQSSRYLVKRTGEKVFLECVQDMDHENMFWYRQDPGLGLRLIYFSYDVKMKEKGDIPEGYSVSREKKERFSLILESASTNQTSMYLCASSPDRATEAFFGQGTRLTVV.

The V gene is TRBV5-5, the J gene TRBJ2-1, with 7 positions matching TRBD2. V was pared by 4 bases and J by 2 bases, with 6 bases of the junction left unmatched. Germline lookup yields CDR1 SGHKS and CDR2 YYEKEE (reference sequence). The CDR3 runs to 15 residues. The CDR3 DNA reads as TGTGCCAGCAGCACAGTGCTAGCGGCCTACAATGAGCAGTTCTTC. Translation gives CASSTVLAAYNEQFF.

J is TRBJ2-5 and V is TRBV11-2; no firm D call. The CDR3 spans 15 residues. Germline CDR1 and CDR2: SGHAT and FQNNGV. Trimming shortened V by 2 bases and J by 3 bases, and 13 bases separated the two germline ends. The DNA of the CDR3 is TGTGCCAGCAGCTTATTATTAGGAGCCAAAGAGACCCAGTACTTC. It encodes CASSLLLGAKETQYF.

V gene TRBV11-2 combines with J gene TRBJ2-5; the match to TRBD2 covers 11 bases. CDR3 length: 16 amino acids. V shed 0 bases, J shed 3 bases, and the junction held 3 bases outside the gene matches. Germline loops: CDR1 SGHAT, CDR2 FQNNGV. The CDR3 nucleotides are TGTGCCAGCAGCTTAGAACTGGGACTAGCGGAAGAGACCCAGTACTTC. Protein: CASSLELGLAEETQYF.

This chain uses TRBV9 with TRBJ2-3; TRBD2 aligns across 8 bases. Germline V gene sequence: CDR1 SGDLS, CDR2 YYNGEE. The CDR3 runs 17 residues. The trim removed 0 bases at V and 4 bases at J, leaving 10 bases unmatched. The CDR3 DNA follows: TGTGCCAGCAGCGTAGGTCCAGCGGGAGCCTCCGCAGATACGCAGTATTTT. Protein sequence: CASSVGPAGASADTQYF.

The chain has TRBV7-2 and TRBJ2-3, with D possibly being TRBD2 (5 bases). V dropped 5 bases and J dropped 2 bases, with 11 bases sitting between them. The CDR3 spans 14 residues. CDR1 is SGHTA, CDR2 FQGNSA, per germline. The CDR3 loop is CASSPTITTDTQYF. CDR3 nucleotides: TGTGCCAGCAGCCCGACTATAACCACAGATACGCAGTATTTT. The complete variable domain, with remaining parts taken from reference TRBV7-2 and TRBJ2-3, reads GAGVSQSPSNKVTEKGKDVELRCDPISGHTALYWYRQSLGQGLEFLIYFQGNSAPDKSGLPSDRFSAERTGGSVSTLTIQRTQQEDSAVYLCASSPTITTDTQYFGPGTRLTVL.

The chain uses TRBV6-5 and TRBJ1-1; a weak D match, TRBD1 (6 bases). This CDR3 contains 13 residues. The V gene lost 9 bases and the J gene lost 3 bases, with 14 bases spanning the gap. Germline CDR1 reads MNHEY; CDR2 reads SVGAGI. The CDR3 is CASAGQIDTEAFF. The CDR3 nucleotides read TGTGCCAGTGCTGGACAGATAGACACTGAAGCTTTCTTT.